These 25 T cell receptor beta chains share one sample of origin, sequenced in a study of vaccination and CD4 T cells after COVID-19. The antigens for these receptors are not known. Oncomine TCR Beta short-read sequencing was applied to DNA from cultured CD4+ T cells. In TCRdb, the PCR reads were re-called with MiXCR into one record per CDR3 protein. Of about 23,000 distinct CDR3 sequences in the sample, under 65% are singletons; the top ten hold about 3%. The treatment denotes: roughly ten-day PBMC culture with coronavirus spike peptide pools or control peptides (ViraFEST assay). The sample was CD4+ T cells from blood, cultured in vitro. Source of these receptors: a human donor who had recovered from COVID-19.

Only one count was recorded for this clonotype. V and J are TRBV5-1 and TRBJ2-2, with TRBD1 as a possible D gene (6 bases). Looked up from germline, CDR1 is SGHRS and CDR2 is YFSETQ. Trimming stripped 4 bases from V and 6 bases from J, with 16 bases between. This CDR3 has 15 amino acids. The CDR3 region has the DNA TGCGCCAGCAGCCCTGAACCCACAGGGTCCGGGGAGCTGTTTTTT. Residues: CASSPEPTGSGELFF. Drawing the rest from reference TRBV5-1 and TRBJ2-2, the complete variable domain is KAGVTQTPRYLIKTRGQQVTLSCSPISGHRSVSWYQQTPGQGLQFLFEYFSETQRNKGNFPGRFSGRQFSNSRSEMNVSTLELGDSALYLCASSPEPTGSGELFFGEGSRLTVL.

This clonotype occurred a few times. The chain uses TRBV30 and TRBJ1-2; 9 bases are a match to TRBD1. The CDR3 spans 14 residues. Germline V CDR1 and CDR2: GTSNPN, SVGIG (reference sequence). With 5 bases clipped from V and 5 bases from J, the junction kept 9 bases outside the gene matches. CDR3 region: CAWGSQDRGYGYTF. CDR3 DNA sequence: TGTGCCTGGGGGAGTCAGGACAGGGGATATGGCTACACCTTC.

The chain joins TRBV5-4 to TRBJ1-1; D gene ambiguous. Germline CDR1 reads SGHNT; CDR2 reads YYREEE (reference sequence). The CDR3 has 14 residues. Trimming took off 0 bases at V and 1 base at J, with 7 bases between the two ends. The DNA for the CDR3 is TGTGCCAGCAGCTTGGCGTCAGAGAACACTGAAGCTTTCTTT. This gives the protein CASSLASENTEAFF.

V and J are TRBV5-1 and TRBJ2-3; tentative D call: TRBD1 (6 bases). Deletions cut 4 bases from V and 7 bases from J, with 19 bases between. Germline V gene data show CDR1 as SGHRS and CDR2 as YFSETQ. The CDR3 runs to 15 residues. This chain's CDR3 is CASSPGHNGVNTQYF. The CDR3 DNA sequence: TGCGCCAGCAGCCCGGGACATAACGGAGTCAATACGCAGTATTTT.

The gene calls are TRBV6-2 or TRBV6-3 and TRBJ2-7, with 8 bases that match TRBD1. The length of the CDR3 is 14 residues. Germline V gene data show CDR1 as MNHEY and CDR2 as SVGEGT. V shed 6 bases, J shed 3 bases, and the junction held 7 bases outside the gene matches. The chain's CDR3 is CASSPSQGVYEQYF. CDR3 sequence (DNA): TGTGCCAGCAGCCCATCACAGGGGGTCTACGAGCAGTACTTC.

This clonotype appeared a few times. The chain uses TRBV20-1 and TRBJ1-1; D perhaps matches TRBD1 (6 bases). V lost 2 bases and J 1 base, leaving 8 bases between the germline ends. Looked up from germline, CDR1 is DFQATT and CDR2 is SNEGSKA (reference sequence). This CDR3 has 13 amino acids. The DNA for the CDR3 is TGCAGTGCTAGACCGGACAGGAACACTGAAGCTTTCTTT. As protein: CSARPDRNTEAFF.

This chain uses TRBV27 with TRBJ1-1, with D unresolved. The CDR3 has 15 residues. Germline V gene data show CDR1 as MNHEY and CDR2 as SMNVEV (reference sequence). Trimming removed 3 bases from V and 0 bases from J, with 11 bases in between. The CDR3 sequence: CASSFAGRLNTEAFF. The CDR3 nucleotides read TGTGCCAGCAGTTTCGCCGGCCGGCTGAACACTGAAGCTTTCTTT.

A few counts support this clonotype. The chain couples TRBV7-9 to TRBJ1-1, with 9 bases lining up with TRBD1. The V gene's germline CDR1 is SEHNR and CDR2 FQNEAQ (reference sequence). J was trimmed by 2 bases and V by 3 bases; bases with no gene match: 4. The CDR3 covers 15 residues. The CDR3 sequence is CASSFTGGLNTEAFF. The CDR3 region has the DNA TGTGCCAGCAGCTTTACAGGGGGCCTTAACACTGAAGCTTTCTTT.

The chain couples TRBV7-6 to TRBJ1-1, with D unclear. The CDR3 contains 12 residues. The germline V gene encodes CDR1 SGHVS and CDR2 FNYEAQ. V was clipped by 4 bases and J by 3 bases, with 6 bases between them. For the CDR3, the DNA is TGTGCCAGCAGCTCTCGGCACACTGAAGCTTTCTTT. Protein product: CASSSRHTEAFF.

The chain joins TRBV10-3 to TRBJ1-2; no definite D call. This CDR3 spans 13 amino acids. The germline V gene has CDR1 ENHRY and CDR2 SYGVKD. V lost 2 bases, J lost 5 bases, and 9 bases lay in between. DNA for the CDR3: TGTGCCATCAGTGAGGCATCTATTTATGGCTACACCTTC. It translates to CAISEASIYGYTF.

V and J are TRBV20-1 and TRBJ2-3; D remains unclear. V lost 5 bases and J 8 bases, leaving 20 bases between the germline ends. This CDR3 contains 14 residues. From germline, CDR1 is DFQATT and CDR2 SNEGSKA (reference sequence). The CDR3 here is CSARGTFPVGTQYF. Here the CDR3 DNA reads TGCAGTGCTCGAGGAACCTTCCCCGTCGGTACGCAGTATTTT.

In the case of this clonotype: Relative to the germline gene, one junction end is altered; a read error may explain this. The chain employs TRBV6-1 and TRBJ1-6, with 10 bases identical to TRBD1. Germline V gene sequence: CDR1 MNHNS, CDR2 SASEGT. The CDR3 has 15 amino acids. This CDR3 is CASRETGGLGSPPHF. The DNA of the CDR3 is TGTGCCAGCAGGGAGACAGGGGGCCTCGGTTCACCCCCCCACTTT.

This clonotype was counted only a few times. The V gene is TRBV20-1, the J gene TRBJ2-2, with a possible D match to TRBD1 (5 bases). This CDR3 region has 15 residues. Germline CDR1 is DFQATT and CDR2 is SNEGSKA (reference sequence). The V end lost 1 base, the J end lost 1 base, and 10 bases lay between the germline ends. This CDR3 is CSARADRGNTGELFF. CDR3 DNA sequence: TGCAGTGCTAGAGCCGACAGAGGGAACACCGGGGAGCTGTTTTTT.

The CDR3 region has the DNA TGTGCCAGCAGCCCGCCCTTCGTCGGGGCGGAAACTGAAGCTTTCTTT. Amino acid sequence: CASSPPFVGAETEAFF. This sequence joins TRBV28 and TRBJ1-1; tentative D call: TRBD1 (5 bases). Germline loops: CDR1 MDHEN, CDR2 SYDVKM. Trimming removed 6 bases from V and 5 bases from J, with 22 bases in between. This CDR3 has 16 amino acids.

The gene calls are TRBV7-2 and TRBJ1-2, with 8 bases identical to TRBD1. Germline values: CDR1 SGHTA, CDR2 FQGNSA. Unmatched junction bases numbered 2, after V lost 2 bases and J lost 3 bases. This CDR3 region has 14 residues. CDR3 sequence: CASSLNRGDYGYTF. The CDR3 DNA is TGTGCCAGCAGCTTAAACAGGGGGGACTATGGCTACACCTTC. The variable domain in full, with the rest retrieved from reference TRBV7-2 and TRBJ1-2, is GAGVSQSPSNKVTEKGKDVELRCDPISGHTALYWYRQSLGQGLEFLIYFQGNSAPDKSGLPSDRFSAERTGGSVSTLTIQRTQQEDSAVYLCASSLNRGDYGYTFGSGTRLTVV.

V gene TRBV20-1 combines with J gene TRBJ1-5, with a possible D match to TRBD1 (6 bases). Germline CDR1 and CDR2: DFQATT and SNEGSKA (reference sequence). V gave up 4 bases and J gave up 2 bases, with 12 bases separating them. CDR3 length: 14 amino acids. CDR3 sequence (DNA): TGCAGTGCTATCCCAGGGGCCGGCAATCAGCCCCAGCATTTT. This codes for CSAIPGAGNQPQHF.

The V gene is TRBV12-3 or TRBV12-4, the J gene TRBJ1-5, with D perhaps matching TRBD1 (5 bases). This CDR3 is built from 14 residues. V shed 7 bases and J shed 3 bases, with 13 bases lying between them. In DNA, the CDR3 is TGTGCCAGCACTCAGAGACAGAACAATCAGCCCCAGCATTTT. It codes for CASTQRQNNQPQHF.

This sequence joins TRBV27 and TRBJ1-6; 9 nucleotides align to TRBD1. The CDR3 contains 14 residues. Germline-derived CDR1 and CDR2 are MNHEY and SMNVEV (reference sequence). J was trimmed by 7 bases and V by 3 bases; bases with no gene match: 1. CDR3 coding DNA: TGTGCCAGCAGTTTCGGGACAGGGAATTCACCCCTCCACTTT. This gives the protein CASSFGTGNSPLHF.

This clonotype was seen more than once but under ten times. The J gene is TRBJ2-3, the V gene TRBV6-1; 7 bases line up with TRBD1. Germline-derived CDR1 and CDR2 are MNHNS and SASEGT. This CDR3 is 15 amino acids long. V shed 5 bases and J 0 bases; nucleotides not matched to a gene: 5. The chain's CDR3 is CASSRDSPSTDTQYF. The CDR3 bases are TGTGCCAGCAGTCGGGACAGCCCTAGCACAGATACGCAGTATTTT.

This clonotype showed up just a few times. The chain is built from TRBV28 and TRBJ1-2, with D tentatively TRBD1 (5 bases). The germline CDR1 and CDR2 sequences are MDHEN and SYDVKM. This CDR3 is built from 13 residues. V was trimmed by 8 bases and J by 1 base, leaving 11 bases between them. CDR3 amino acids: CASLRDGNYGYTF. CDR3 DNA sequence: TGTGCCAGCTTAAGGGACGGTAACTATGGCTACACCTTC.

The CDR3 DNA sequence: TGCAGTGCAAAGACAGAGAACACTGAAGCTTTCTTT. Translated: CSAKTENTEAFF. The rearrangement joins TRBV20-1 to TRBJ1-1; the D gene is possibly TRBD1 (5 bases). CDR1 is DFQATT, CDR2 SNEGSKA, per germline (reference sequence). V lost 6 bases to trimming and J lost 1 base, with 9 bases between them. The CDR3 contains 12 residues.

V and J are TRBV12-3 or TRBV12-4 and TRBJ2-1, with TRBD1 matching 8 bases. Unmatched junction bases numbered 7, after V lost 2 bases and J lost 4 bases. There are 16 residues in the CDR3. CDR3 loop: CASSLRTGQGYNEQFF. The CDR3 coding sequence is TGTGCCAGCAGTTTAAGGACAGGGCAGGGGTACAATGAGCAGTTCTTC.

The CDR3 DNA reads TGTGCCAGCTCACCTGAACAGGGGGTGAGGATGAGCGAGCAGTACTTC. Residues: CASSPEQGVRMSEQYF. The gene calls are TRBV18 and TRBJ2-7; 8 bases match TRBD1. Germline V gene data show CDR1 as KGHSH and CDR2 as LQKENI. This CDR3 has 16 residues. V gave up 3 bases and J gave up 6 bases; unmatched junction bases: 13.

The CDR3 sequence is CASSPDRGSYNEQFF. The DNA for the CDR3 is TGTGCCAGCAGCCCGGACAGGGGATCCTACAATGAGCAGTTCTTC. V and J are TRBV7-8 and TRBJ2-1; 9 nucleotides align to TRBD1. With V trimmed by 5 bases and J by 1 base, 3 bases remained unmatched. The CDR3 spans 15 residues. Germline CDR1 is SGHVS and CDR2 is FQNEAQ. The full variable domain, in which reference TRBV7-8 and TRBJ2-1 provide the parts outside the CDR3, is GAGVSQSPRYKVAKRGQDVALRCDPISGHVSLFWYQQALGQGPEFLTYFQNEAQLDKSGLPSDRFFAERPEGSVSTLKIQRTQQEDSAVYLCASSPDRGSYNEQFFGPGTRLTVL.

The V gene is TRBV2, the J gene TRBJ1-6; D is possibly TRBD1 (6 bases). This CDR3 spans 15 amino acids. Trimming pared 2 bases from V and 7 bases from J, leaving 12 bases between. Germline CDR1 reads SNHLY; CDR2 reads FYNNEI. This CDR3 reads CASSERRGENSPLHF. CDR3 nucleotide sequence: TGTGCCAGCAGTGAAAGGAGGGGGGAGAATTCACCCCTCCACTTT.